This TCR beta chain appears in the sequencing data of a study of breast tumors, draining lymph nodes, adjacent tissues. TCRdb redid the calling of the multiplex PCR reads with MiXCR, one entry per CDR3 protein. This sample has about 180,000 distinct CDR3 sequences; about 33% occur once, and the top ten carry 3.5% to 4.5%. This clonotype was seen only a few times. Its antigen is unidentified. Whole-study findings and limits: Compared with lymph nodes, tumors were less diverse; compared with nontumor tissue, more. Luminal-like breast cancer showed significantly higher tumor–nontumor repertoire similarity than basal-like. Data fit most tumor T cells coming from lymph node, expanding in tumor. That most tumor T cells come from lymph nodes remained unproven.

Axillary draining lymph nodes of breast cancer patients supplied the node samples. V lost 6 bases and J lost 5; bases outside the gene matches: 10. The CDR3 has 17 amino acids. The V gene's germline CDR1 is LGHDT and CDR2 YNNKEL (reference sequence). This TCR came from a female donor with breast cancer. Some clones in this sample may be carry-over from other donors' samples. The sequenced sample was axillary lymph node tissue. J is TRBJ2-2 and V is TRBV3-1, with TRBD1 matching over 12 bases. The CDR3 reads CASRSPGTGGLTGELFF. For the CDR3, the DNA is TGTGCCAGCAGGTCCCCCGGGACAGGGGGCCTGACCGGGGAGCTGTTTTTT.